The source of this T cell receptor (beta chain) is a study of T cell responses to AZD1222 COVID-19 vaccine. Study outcomes and limitations: Every sample of the repertoires postdated the peak T cell response.

Comment on this clone: Antigen unknown.

This table comes from immunoSEQ multiplex PCR, and its TCRdb copy is limited to in-frame clones, with some not included. The table includes 90,000 to 120,000 clones, 75% to 95% detected once. The source material was peripheral blood, sampled 28 days after the second AZD1222 dose. This TCR came from an adult who received the AZD1222 COVID-19 vaccine.

In DNA form, the CDR3 reads TGTGCCAGCAGCCCCGGGACCTTCACAGATACGCAGTATTTT. Amino acid sequence: CASSPGTFTDTQYF. The chain employs TRBV6-5 and TRBJ2-3; D may correspond to TRBD1 or TRBD2 (5 bases each). CDR3 length equals 14 residues. Germline V gives CDR1 MNHEY, CDR2 SVGAGI. Trimming pared 6 bases from V and 2 bases from J, leaving 12 bases between.